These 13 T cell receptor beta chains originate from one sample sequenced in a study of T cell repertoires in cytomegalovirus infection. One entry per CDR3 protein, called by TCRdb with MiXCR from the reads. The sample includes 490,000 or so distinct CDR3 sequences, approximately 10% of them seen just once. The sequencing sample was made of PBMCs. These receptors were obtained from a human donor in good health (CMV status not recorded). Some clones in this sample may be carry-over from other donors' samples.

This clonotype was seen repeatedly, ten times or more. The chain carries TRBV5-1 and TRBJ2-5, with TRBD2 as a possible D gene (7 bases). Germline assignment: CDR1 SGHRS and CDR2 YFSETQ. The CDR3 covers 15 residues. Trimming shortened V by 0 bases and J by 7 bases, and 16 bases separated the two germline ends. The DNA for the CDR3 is TGCGCCAGCAGCTTGGCCCCACAGGGCGGGGGGACCCAGTACTTC. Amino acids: CASSLAPQGGGTQYF.

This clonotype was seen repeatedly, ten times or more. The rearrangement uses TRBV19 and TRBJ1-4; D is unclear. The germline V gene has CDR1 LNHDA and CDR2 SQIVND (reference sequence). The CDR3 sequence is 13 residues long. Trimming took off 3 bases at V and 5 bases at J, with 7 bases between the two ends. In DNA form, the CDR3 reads TGTGCCAGTAGTATTAGCCTGAATGAAAAACTGTTTTTT. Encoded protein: CASSISLNEKLFF.

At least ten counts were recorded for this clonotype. The CDR3 DNA follows: TGTGCCAGCAGCCAAGGGCAAATGGGTGGGGAAGAAGCTTTCTTT. Protein sequence: CASSQGQMGGEEAFF. The chain has TRBV4-2 and TRBJ1-1; D remains unclear. This CDR3 is 15 amino acids long. With 1 base removed from V and 8 bases from J, the gap between germline ends came to 17 bases. Germline values: CDR1 LGHNA, CDR2 YNFKEQ.

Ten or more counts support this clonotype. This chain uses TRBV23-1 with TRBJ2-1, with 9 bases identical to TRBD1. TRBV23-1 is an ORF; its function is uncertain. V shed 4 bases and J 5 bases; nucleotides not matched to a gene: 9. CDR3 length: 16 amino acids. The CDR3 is CASSPLPDRGHNEQFF. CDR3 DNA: TGCGCCAGCAGTCCCCTTCCGGACAGGGGACACAATGAGCAGTTCTTC.

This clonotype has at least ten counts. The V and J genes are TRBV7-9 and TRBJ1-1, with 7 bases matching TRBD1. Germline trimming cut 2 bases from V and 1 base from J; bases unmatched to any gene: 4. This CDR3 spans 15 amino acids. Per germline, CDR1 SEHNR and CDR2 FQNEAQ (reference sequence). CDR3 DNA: TGTGCCAGCAGCTTACAAGGGACAGCGAACACTGAAGCTTTCTTT. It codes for CASSLQGTANTEAFF.

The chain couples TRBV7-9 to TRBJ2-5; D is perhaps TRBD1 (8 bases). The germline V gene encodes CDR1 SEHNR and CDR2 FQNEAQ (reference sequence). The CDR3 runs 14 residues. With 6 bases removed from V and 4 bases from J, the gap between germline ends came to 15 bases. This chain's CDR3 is CASSPTGGGETQYF. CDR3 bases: TGTGCCAGCAGTCCTACAGGGGGGGGAGAGACCCAGTACTTC.

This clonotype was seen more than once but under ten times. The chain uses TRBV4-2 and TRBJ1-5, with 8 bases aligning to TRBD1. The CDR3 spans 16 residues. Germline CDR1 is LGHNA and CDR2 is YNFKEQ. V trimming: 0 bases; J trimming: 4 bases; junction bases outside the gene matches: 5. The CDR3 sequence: CASSQEQGGRNQPQHF. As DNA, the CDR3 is TGTGCCAGCAGCCAAGAACAGGGGGGGAGAAATCAGCCCCAGCATTTT.

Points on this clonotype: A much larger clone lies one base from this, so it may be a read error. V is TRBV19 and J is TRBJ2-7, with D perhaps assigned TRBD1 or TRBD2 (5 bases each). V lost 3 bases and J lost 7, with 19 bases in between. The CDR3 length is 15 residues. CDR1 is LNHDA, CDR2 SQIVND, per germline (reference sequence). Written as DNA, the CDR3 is TGTGCCAGTAGTATCAGCCGGGGCCCAGCTAGGGAGCAGTACTTC. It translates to CASSISRGPAREQYF.

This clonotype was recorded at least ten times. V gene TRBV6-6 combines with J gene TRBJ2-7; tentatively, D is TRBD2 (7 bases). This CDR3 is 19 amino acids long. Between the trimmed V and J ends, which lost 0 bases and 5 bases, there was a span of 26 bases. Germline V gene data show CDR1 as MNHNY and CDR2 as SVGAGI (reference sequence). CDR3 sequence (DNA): TGTGCCAGCAGTTACTCCGTGGGGGGGGGCGGCGGGACCTTCAACGAGCAGTACTTC. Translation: CASSYSVGGGGGTFNEQYF.

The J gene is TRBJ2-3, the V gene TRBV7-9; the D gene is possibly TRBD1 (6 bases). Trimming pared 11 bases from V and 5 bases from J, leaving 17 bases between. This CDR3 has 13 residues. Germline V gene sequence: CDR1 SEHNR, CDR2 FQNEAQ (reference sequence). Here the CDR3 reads CAENRAREDTQYF. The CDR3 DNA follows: TGTGCCGAGAACAGGGCAAGAGAAGATACGCAGTATTTT.

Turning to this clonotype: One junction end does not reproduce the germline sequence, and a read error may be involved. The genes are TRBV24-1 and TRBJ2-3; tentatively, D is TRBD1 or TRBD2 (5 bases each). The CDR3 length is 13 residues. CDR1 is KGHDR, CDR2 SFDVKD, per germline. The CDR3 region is CATSDMPGRLLHF. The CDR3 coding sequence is TGTGCCACCAGTGATATGCCGGGACGGCTTCTTCATTTT.

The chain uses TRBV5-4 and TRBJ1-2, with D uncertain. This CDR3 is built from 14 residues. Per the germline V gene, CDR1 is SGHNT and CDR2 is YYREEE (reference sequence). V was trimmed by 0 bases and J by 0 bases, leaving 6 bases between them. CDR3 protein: CASSLGLPNYGYTF. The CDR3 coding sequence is TGTGCCAGCAGCTTGGGACTGCCTAACTATGGCTACACCTTC.

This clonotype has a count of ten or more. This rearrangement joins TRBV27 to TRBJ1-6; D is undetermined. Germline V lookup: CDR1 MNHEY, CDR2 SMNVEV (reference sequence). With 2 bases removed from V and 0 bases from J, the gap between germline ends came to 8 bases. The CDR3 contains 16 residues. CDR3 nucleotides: TGTGCCAGCAGTTTAGAGGGTCCCTCCTATAATTCACCCCTCCACTTT. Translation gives CASSLEGPSYNSPLHF.